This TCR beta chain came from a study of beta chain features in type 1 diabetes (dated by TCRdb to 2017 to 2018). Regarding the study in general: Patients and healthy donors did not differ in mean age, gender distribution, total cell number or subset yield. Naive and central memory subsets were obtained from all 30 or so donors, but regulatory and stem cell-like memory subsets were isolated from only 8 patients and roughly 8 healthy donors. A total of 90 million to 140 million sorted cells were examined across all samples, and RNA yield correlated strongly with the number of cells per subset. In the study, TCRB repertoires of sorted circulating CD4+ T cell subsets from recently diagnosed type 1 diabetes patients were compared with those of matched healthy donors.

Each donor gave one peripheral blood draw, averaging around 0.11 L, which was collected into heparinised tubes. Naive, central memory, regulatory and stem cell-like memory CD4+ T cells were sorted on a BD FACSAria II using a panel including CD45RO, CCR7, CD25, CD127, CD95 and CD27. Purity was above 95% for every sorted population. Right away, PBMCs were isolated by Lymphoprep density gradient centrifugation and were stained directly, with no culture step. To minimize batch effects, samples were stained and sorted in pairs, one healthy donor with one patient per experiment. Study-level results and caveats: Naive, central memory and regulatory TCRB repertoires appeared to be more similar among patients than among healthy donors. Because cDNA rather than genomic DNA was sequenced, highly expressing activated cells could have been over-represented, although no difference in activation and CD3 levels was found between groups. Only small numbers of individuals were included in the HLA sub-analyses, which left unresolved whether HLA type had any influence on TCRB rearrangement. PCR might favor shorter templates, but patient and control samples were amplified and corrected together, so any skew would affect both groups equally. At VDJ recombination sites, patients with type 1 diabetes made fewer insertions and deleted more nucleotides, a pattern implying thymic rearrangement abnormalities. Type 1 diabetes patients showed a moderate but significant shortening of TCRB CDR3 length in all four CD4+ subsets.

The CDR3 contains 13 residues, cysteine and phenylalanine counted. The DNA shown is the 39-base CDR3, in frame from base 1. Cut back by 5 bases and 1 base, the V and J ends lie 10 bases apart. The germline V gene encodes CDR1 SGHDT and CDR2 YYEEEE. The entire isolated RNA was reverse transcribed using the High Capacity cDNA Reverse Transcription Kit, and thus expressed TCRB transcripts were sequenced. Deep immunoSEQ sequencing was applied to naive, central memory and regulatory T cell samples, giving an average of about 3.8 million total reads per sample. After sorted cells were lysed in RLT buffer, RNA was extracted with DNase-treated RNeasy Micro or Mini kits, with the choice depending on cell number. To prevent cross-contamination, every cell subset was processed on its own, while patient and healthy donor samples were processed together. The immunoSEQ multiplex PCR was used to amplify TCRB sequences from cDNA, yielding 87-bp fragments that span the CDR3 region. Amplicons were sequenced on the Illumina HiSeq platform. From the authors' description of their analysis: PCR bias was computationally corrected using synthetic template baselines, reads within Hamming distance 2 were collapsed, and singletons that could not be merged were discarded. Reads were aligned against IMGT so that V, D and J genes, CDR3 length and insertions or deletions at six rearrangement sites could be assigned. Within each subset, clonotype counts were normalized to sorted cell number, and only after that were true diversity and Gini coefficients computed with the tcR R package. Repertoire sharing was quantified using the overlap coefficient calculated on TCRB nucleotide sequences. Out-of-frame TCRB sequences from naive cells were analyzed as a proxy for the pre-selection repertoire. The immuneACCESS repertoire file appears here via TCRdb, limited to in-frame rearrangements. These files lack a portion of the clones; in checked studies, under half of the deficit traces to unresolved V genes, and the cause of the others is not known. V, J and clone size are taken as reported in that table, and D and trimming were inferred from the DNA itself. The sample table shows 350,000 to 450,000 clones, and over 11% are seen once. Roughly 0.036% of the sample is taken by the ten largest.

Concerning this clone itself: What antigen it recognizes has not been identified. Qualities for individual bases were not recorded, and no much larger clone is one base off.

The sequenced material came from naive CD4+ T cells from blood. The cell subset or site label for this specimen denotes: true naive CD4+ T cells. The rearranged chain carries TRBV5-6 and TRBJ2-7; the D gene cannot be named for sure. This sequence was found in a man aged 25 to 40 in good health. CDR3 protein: CASSYDTSYEQYF. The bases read TGTGCCAGCAGTTATGACACATCCTACGAGCAGTACTTC.